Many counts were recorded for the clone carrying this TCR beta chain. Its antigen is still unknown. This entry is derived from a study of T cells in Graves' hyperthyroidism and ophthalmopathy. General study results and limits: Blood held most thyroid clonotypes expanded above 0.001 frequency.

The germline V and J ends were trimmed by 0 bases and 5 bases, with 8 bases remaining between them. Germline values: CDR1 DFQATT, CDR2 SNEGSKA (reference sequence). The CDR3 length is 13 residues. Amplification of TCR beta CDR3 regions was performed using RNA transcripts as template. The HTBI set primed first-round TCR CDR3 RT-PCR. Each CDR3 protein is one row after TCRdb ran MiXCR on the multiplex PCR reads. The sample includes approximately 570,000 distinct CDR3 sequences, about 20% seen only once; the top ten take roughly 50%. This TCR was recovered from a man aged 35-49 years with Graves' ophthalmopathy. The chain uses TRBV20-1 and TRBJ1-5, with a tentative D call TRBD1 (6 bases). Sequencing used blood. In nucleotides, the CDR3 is TGCAGTGCTAGAGAGGACAGTTATCAGCCCCAGCATTTT. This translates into CSAREDSYQPQHF.